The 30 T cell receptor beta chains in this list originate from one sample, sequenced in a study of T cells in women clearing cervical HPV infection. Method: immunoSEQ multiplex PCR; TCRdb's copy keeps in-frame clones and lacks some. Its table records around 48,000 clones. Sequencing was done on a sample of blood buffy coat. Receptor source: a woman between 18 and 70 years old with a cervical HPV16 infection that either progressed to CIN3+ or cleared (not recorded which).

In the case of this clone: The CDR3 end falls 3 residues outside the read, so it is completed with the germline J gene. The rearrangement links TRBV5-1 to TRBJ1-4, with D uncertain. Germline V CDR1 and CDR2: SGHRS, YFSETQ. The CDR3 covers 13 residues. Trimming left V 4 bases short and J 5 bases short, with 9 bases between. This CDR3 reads CASSEQINEKLFF. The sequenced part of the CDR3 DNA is TGCGCCAGCAGCGAACAGATAAATGAAAAA.

This CDR3 is CARASGYNEQFF. The sequenced CDR3 bases are TGTGCCCGGGCTAGCGGGTACAATGAG. The rearrangement links TRBV30 to TRBJ2-1, with 8 positions matching TRBD2. The read is 3 residues too short to cover the CDR3 end, so that end is filled in from the germline J gene. Unmatched junction bases numbered 4, after V lost 8 bases and J lost 4 bases. CDR3 length: 12 amino acids. CDR1 is GTSNPN and CDR2 is SVGIG in the germline V gene (reference sequence).

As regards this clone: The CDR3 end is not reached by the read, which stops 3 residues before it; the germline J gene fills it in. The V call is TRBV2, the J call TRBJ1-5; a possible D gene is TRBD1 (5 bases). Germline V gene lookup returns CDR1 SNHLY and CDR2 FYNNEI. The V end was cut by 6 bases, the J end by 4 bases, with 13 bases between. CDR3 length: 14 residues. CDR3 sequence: CASRPGVPNQPQHF. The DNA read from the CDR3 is TGTGCCAGCAGACCGGGGGTCCCGAATCAGCCC. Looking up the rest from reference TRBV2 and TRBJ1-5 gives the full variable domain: EPEVTQTPSHQVTQMGQEVILRCVPISNHLYFYWYRQILGQKVEFLVSFYNNEISEKSEIFDDQFSVERPDGSNFTLKIRSTKLEDSAMYFCASRPGVPNQPQHFGDGTRLSIL.

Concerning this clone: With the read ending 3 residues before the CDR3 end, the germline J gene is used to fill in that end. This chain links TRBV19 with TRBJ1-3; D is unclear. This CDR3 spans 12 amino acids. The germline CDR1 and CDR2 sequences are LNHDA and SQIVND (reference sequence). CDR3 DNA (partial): TGTGCCAGTAGTATGCTCGCTAGCGCC. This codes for CASSMLASA. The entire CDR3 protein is CASSMLASAIYF.

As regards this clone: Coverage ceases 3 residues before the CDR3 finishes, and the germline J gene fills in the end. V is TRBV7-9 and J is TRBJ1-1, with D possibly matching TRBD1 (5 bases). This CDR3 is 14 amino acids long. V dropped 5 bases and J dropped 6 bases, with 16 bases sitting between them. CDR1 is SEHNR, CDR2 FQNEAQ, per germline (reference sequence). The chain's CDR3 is CASSPLSGRAEAFF. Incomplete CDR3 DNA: TGTGCCAGCAGCCCTCTATCAGGGAGGGCTGAA.

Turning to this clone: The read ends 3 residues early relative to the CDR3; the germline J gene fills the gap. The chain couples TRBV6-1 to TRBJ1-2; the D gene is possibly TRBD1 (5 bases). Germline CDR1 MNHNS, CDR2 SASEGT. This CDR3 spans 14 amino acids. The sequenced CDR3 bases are TGTGCCAGCAGTGAACGCGACAGTGTGGGCGGC. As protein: CASSERDSVGG. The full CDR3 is CASSERDSVGGYTF.

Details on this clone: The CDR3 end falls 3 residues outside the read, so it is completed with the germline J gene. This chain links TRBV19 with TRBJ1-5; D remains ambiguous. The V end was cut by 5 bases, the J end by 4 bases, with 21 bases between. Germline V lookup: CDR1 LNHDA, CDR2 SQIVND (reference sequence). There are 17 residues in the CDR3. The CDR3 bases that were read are TGTGCCAGTAGTTTTAGACTGAATCAGCTTAATAATCAGCCC. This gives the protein CASSFRLNQLNNQP. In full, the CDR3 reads CASSFRLNQLNNQPQHF.

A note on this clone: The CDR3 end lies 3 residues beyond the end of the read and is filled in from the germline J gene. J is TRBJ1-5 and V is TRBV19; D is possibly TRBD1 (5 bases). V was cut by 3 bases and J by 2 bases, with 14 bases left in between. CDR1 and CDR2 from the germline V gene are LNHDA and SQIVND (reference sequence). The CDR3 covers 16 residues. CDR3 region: CASSMSEGRGNQPQHF. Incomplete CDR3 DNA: TGTGCCAGTAGTATGAGTGAGGGGAGAGGCAATCAGCCC.

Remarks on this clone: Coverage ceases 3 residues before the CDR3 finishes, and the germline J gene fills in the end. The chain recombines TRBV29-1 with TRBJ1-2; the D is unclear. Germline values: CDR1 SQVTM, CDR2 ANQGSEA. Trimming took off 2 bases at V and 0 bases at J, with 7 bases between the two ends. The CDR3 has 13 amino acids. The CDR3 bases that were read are TGCAGCGTTGAATTCGCGGCTAACTATGGC. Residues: CSVEFAANYG. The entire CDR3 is CSVEFAANYGYTF.

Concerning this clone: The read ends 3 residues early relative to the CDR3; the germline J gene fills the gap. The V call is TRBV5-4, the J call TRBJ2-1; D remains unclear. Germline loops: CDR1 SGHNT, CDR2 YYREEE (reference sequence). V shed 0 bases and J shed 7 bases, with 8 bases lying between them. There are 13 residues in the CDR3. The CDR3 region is CASSLDSLNEQFF. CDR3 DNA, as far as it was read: TGTGCCAGCAGCTTGGACAGCCTTAATGAG. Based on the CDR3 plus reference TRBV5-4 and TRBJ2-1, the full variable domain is ETGVTQSPTHLIKTRGQQVTLRCSSQSGHNTVSWYQQALGQGPQFIFQYYREEENGRGNFPPRFSGLQFPNYSSELNVNALELDDSALYLCASSLDSLNEQFFGPGTRLTVL.

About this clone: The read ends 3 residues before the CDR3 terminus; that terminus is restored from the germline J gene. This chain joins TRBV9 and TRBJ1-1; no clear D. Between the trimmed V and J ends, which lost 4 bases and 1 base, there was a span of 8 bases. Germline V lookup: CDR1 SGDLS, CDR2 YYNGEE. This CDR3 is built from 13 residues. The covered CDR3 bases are TGTGCCAGCAGCCCCTCCTGGAACACTGAA. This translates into CASSPSWNTE. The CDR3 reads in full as CASSPSWNTEAFF. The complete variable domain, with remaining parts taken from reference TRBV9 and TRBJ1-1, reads DSGVTQTPKHLITATGQRVTLRCSPRSGDLSVYWYQQSLDQGLQFLIQYYNGEERAKGNILERFSAQQFPDLHSELNLSSLELGDSALYFCASSPSWNTEAFFGQGTRLTVV.

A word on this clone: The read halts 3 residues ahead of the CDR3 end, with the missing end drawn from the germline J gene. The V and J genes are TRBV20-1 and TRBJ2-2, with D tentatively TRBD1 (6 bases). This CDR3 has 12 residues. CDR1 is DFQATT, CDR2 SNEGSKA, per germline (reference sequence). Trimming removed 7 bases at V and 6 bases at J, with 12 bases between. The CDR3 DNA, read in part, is TGCAGTGGGATGACAGGAGCCGGGGAG. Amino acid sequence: CSGMTGAGE. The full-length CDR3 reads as CSGMTGAGELFF.

The CDR3: CSAPGTLTPNTEAFF. The CDR3 bases that were read are TGCAGTGCTCCCGGGACACTCACACCTAACACTGAA. The chain links TRBV20-1 to TRBJ1-1; possible D gene TRBD1, 6 bases. Coverage ceases 3 residues before the CDR3 finishes, and the germline J gene fills in the end. The germline V gene encodes CDR1 DFQATT and CDR2 SNEGSKA (reference sequence). The CDR3 length is 15 residues. The ends were cut back, 5 bases at V and 2 bases at J, with 18 bases in the middle.

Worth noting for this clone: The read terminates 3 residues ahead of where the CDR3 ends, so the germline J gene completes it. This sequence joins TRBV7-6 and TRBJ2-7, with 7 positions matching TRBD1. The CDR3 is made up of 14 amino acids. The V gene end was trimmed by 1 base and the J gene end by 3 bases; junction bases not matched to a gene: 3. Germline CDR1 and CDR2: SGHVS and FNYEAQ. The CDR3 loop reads CASSLGDSNYEQYF. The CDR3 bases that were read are TGTGCCAGCAGCTTAGGGGACAGCAACTACGAG.

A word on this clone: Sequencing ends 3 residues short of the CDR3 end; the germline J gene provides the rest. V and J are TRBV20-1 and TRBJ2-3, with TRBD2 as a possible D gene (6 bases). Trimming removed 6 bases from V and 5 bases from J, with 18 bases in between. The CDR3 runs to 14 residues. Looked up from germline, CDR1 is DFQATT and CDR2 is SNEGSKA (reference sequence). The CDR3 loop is CSAPTTRFRDTQYF. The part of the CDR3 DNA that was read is TGCAGTGCGCCGACGACTAGATTCAGAGATACG.

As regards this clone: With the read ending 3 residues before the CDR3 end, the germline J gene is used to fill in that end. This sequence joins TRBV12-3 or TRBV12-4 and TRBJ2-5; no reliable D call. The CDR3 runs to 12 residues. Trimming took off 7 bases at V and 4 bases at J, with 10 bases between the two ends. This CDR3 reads CASNQRPETQYF. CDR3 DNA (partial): TGTGCCAGCAATCAGAGGCCAGAGACC.

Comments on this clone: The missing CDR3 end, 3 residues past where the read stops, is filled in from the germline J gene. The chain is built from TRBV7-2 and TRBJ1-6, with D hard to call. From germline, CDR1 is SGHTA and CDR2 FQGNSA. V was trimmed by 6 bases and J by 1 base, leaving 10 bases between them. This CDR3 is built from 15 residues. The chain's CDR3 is CASRPPGSYNSPLHF. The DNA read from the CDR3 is TGTGCCAGCAGGCCCCCGGGGTCCTATAATTCACCC.

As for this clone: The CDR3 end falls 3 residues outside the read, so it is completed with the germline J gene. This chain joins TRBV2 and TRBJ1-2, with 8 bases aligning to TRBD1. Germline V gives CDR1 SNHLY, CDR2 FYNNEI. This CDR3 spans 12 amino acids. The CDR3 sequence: CASSGTGRGYTF. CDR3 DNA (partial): TGTGCCAGCAGTGGGACAGGGAGAGGC.

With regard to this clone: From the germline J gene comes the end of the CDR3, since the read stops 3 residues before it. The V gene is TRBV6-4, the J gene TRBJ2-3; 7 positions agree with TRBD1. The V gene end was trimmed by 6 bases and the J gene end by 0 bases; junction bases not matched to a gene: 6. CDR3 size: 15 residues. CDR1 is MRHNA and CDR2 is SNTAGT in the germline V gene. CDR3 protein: CASRGQSLSTDTQYF. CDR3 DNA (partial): TGTGCCAGCAGGGGACAGAGTTTGAGCACAGATACG.

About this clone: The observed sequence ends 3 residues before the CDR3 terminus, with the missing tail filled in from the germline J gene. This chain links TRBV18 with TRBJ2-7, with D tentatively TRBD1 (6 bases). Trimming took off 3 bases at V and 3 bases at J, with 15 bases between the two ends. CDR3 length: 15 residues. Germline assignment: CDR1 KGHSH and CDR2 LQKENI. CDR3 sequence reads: CASSPQQGVRYEQYF. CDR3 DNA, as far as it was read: TGTGCCAGCTCACCGCAACAGGGTGTTCGCTACGAG.

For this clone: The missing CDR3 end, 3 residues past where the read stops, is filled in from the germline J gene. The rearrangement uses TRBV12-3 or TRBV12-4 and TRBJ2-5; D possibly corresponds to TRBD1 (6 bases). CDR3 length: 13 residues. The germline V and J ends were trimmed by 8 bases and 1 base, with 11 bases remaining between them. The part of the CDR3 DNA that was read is TGTGCCAGCTGTCGGGACACCCAAGAGACC. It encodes CASCRDTQET. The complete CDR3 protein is CASCRDTQETQYF.

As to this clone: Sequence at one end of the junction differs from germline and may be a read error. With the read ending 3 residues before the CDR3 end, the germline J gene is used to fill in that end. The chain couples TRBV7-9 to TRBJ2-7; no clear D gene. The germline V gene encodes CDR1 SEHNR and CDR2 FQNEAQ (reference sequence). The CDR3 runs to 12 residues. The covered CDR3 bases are TGTTCCAGCAGTTTGAAGGCCTACGAG. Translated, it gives CSSSLKAYE. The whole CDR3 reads CSSSLKAYEQYF. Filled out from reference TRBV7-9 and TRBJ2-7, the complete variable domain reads DTGVSQNPRHKITKRGQNVTFRCDPISEHNRLYWYRQTLGQGPEFLTYFQNEAQLEKSRLLSDRFSAERPKGSFSTLEIQRTEQGDSAMYLCSSSLKAYEQYFGPGTRLTVT.

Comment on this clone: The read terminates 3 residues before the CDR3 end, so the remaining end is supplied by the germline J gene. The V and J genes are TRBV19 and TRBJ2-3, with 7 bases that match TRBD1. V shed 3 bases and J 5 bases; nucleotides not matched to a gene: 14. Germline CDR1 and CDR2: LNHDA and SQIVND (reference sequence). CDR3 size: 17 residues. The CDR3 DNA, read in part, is TGTGCCAGTAGTATCCTGGGGCGACAGGGCCTAGAAGATACG. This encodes CASSILGRQGLEDT. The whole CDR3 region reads CASSILGRQGLEDTQYF.

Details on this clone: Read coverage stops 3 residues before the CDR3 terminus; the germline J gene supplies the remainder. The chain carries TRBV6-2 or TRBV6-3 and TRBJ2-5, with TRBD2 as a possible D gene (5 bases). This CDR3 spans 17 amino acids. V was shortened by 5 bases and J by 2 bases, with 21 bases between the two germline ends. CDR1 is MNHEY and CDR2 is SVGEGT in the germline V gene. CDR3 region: CASSPPRGSGVQETQYF. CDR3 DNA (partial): TGTGCCAGCAGTCCTCCCCGGGGTTCAGGCGTGCAAGAGACC.

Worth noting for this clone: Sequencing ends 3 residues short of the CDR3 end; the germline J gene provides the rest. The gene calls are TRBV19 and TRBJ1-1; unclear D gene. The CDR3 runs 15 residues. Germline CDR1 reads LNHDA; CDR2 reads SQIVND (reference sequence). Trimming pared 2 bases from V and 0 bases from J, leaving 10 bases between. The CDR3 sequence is CASSIRGRMNTEAFF. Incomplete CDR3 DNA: TGTGCCAGTAGTATACGCGGCAGAATGAACACTGAA.

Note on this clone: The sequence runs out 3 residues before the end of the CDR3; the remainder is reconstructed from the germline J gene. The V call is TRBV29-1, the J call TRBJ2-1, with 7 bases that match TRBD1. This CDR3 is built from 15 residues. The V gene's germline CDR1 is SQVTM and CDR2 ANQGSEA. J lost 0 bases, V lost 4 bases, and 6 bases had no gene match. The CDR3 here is CSVAPGQSSYNEQFF. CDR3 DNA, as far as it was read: TGCAGCGTTGCTCCGGGACAGAGCTCCTACAATGAG.

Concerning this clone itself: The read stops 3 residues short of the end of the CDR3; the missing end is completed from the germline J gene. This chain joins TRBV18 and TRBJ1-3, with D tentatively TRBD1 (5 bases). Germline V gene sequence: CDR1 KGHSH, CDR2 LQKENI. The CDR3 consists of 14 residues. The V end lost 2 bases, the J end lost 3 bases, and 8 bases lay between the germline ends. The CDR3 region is CASSPGAGGNTIYF. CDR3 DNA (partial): TGTGCCAGCTCACCAGGGGCCGGTGGAAACACC.

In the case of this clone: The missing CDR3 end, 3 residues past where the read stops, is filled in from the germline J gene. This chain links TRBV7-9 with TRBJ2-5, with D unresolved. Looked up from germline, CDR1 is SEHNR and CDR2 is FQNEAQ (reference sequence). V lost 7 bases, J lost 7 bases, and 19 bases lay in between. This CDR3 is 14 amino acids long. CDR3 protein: CASTLTSGFGTQYF. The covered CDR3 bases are TGTGCCAGCACCCTAACCTCCGGGTTTGGGACC.

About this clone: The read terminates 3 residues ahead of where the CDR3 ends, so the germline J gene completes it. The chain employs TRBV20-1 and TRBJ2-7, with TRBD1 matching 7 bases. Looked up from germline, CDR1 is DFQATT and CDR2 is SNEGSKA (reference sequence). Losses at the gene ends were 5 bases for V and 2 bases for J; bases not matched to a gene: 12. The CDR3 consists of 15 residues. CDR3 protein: CSAPGPTGTTYEQYF. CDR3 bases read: TGCAGTGCTCCAGGCCCGACAGGGACAACCTACGAG.

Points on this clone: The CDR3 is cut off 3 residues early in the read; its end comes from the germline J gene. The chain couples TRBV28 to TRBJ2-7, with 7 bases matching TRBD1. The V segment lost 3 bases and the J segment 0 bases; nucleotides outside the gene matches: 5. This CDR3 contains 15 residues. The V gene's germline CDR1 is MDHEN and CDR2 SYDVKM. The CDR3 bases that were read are TGTGCCAGCAGTTTTGGACAGGCCCTCTCCTACGAG. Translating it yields CASSFGQALSYE. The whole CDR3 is CASSFGQALSYEQYF. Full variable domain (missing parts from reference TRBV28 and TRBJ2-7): DVKVTQSSRYLVKRTGEKVFLECVQDMDHENMFWYRQDPGLGLRLIYFSYDVKMKEKGDIPEGYSVSREKKERFSLILESASTNQTSMYLCASSFGQALSYEQYFGPGTRLTVT.